The entry below describes one T cell receptor beta chain. As yet, its antigen is unknown. V lost 0 bases and J lost 6, with 12 bases in between. The CDR3 length is 14 residues. The germline V gene has CDR1 LNHDA and CDR2 SQIVND (reference sequence). These data are taken from a study of CD8+CD57+ T cells in acquired aplastic anemia. On the study more broadly: An average of 3.2 ug of DNA was obtained from sorted CD4+ and CD8+ cells. Study-wide points: Patients and controls shared some 30 CD8+ CDR3 sequences, highly expressed in patients. Patients versus controls showed no significant CD8+ Simpson's diversity difference.

Genomic DNA templated the TCR beta VDJ and CDR3 profiling. MiXCR, applied by TCRdb to the reads, yields one record per CDR3 protein. This table has 150,000 to 200,000 distinct CDR3 sequences, around 75% appearing once. Selection for sequencing was limited to patients who had shown CD8+CD57+ cell expansion by flow cytometry. Blood sampling was performed on the patients, and none of them had received therapy by then. The gene calls are TRBV19 and TRBJ2-7; D uncertain. This clonotype was sampled from a human donor with aplastic anemia. The sequencing input was sorted CD4+, CD8+, or CD8+CD57+ T cells (not recorded which) from PBMCs. The CDR3, as DNA: TGTGCCAGTAGTATAGACGGATGGAGAGGCGAGCAGTACTTC. Protein: CASSIDGWRGEQYF.